This T cell receptor (beta chain) was sequenced in a study of blood T cell repertoires in COVID-19. Study context: The origin of the acute and convalescent COVID-19 samples was the United States, Italy and Spain. The analysed material was cDNA or gDNA that came from T cells, B-cell-depleted T cells, or PBMCs.

In the original workflow: By means of reference gene primer amplification, nucleated cell counts were estimated. Only in-frame clones appear in the TCRdb table, and some are missing; sequencing was by immunoSEQ multiplex PCR. That table gives V, J and clone size, and the DNA gave D and trimming. The data contain under 250,000 clones, 75% to 90% of them singletons. Seattle patients were enrolled during active infection and followed longitudinally. What was sequenced was peripheral blood. This sequence originates from a woman aged 70 to 79 with COVID-19, enrolled during active disease.

The CDR3 is CASSKPLAPSGNLNEQFF. The CDR3 DNA follows: TGTGCCAGCAGCAAACCTCTGGCTCCTAGCGGGAATCTAAATGAGCAGTTCTTC. The chain combines TRBV21-1 with TRBJ2-1; TRBD2, the table's D call, was not compared with the DNA. TRBV21-1 counts as a pseudogene. The CDR3 totals 18 residues.